This T cell receptor (beta chain) is drawn from a study of T cell responses to AZD1222 COVID-19 vaccine. Study-wide results and limits: Without day 14 samples, only post-peak T cell repertoires were studied.

Data came from immunoSEQ multiplex PCR; TCRdb stores just in-frame clones and leaves some out. Of about 130,000 clones detected, over 85% appear once; the ten largest clones hold about 0.91%. As concerns this clone: No antigen is known for it.

V lost 2 bases and J lost 6, with 10 bases in between. CDR1 and CDR2 from the germline V gene are SNHLY and FYNNEI. This CDR3 is 13 amino acids long. This chain uses TRBV2 with TRBJ1-2; D is unclear. The sequenced sample was peripheral blood, obtained on day 0 of AZD1222 vaccination. The receptor comes from an adult in good health. CDR3: CASSERISDGYTF. The CDR3 DNA reads TGTGCCAGCAGTGAAAGGATATCAGATGGCTACACCTTC. Full variable domain (rest looked up from reference TRBV2 and TRBJ1-2): EPEVTQTPSHQVTQMGQEVILRCVPISNHLYFYWYRQILGQKVEFLVSFYNNEISEKSEIFDDQFSVERPDGSNFTLKIRSTKLEDSAMYFCASSERISDGYTFGSGTRLTVV.